One sample yielded the 17 T cell receptor beta chains listed below, sequenced in a study of patients and donors after allogeneic stem cell transplantation. One entry per CDR3 protein results from TCRdb running MiXCR on the RT-PCR reads. Counted here are about 960,000 distinct CDR3 sequences, under 20% occurring once; the ten biggest clones make up under 6.5%. The sample was blood, either unsorted or a sorted T cell fraction (not recorded which). These receptors all come from a human donor who was either an allogeneic HSCT recipient or a stem cell or donor lymphocyte infusion donor (not recorded which). It is not recorded whose cells these are; they may come from a transplant donor.

The gene calls are TRBV3-1 and TRBJ2-7, with D uncertain. V gave up 0 bases and J gave up 4 bases, with 7 bases separating them. The CDR3 sequence is 13 residues long. CDR1 LGHDT and CDR2 YNNKEL come from the germline V gene (reference sequence). The CDR3 here is CASSQEYGYEQYF. CDR3 DNA sequence: TGTGCCAGCAGCCAAGAATACGGGTACGAGCAGTACTTC.

The chain recombines TRBV12-3 or TRBV12-4 with TRBJ2-7; tentative D call: TRBD1 (6 bases). The ends were cut back, 8 bases at V and 2 bases at J, with 16 bases in the middle. This CDR3 region has 14 residues. CDR3 loop: CASGYGKGAYEQYF. The CDR3, as DNA: TGTGCCAGCGGTTATGGGAAGGGGGCCTACGAGCAGTACTTC.

This clonotype was counted only a few times. The chain couples TRBV15 to TRBJ2-7, with 7 nucleotides matching TRBD1. Germline V CDR1 and CDR2: LNHNV, YYDKDF (reference sequence). The CDR3 loop spans 15 amino acids. Trimming at V came to 1 base and at J to 1 base, leaving 4 bases not matched to a gene. The CDR3 spells CATSRGTGLSYEQYF. CDR3 coding DNA: TGTGCCACCAGCAGAGGGACAGGTCTATCCTACGAGCAGTACTTC.

As regards this clonotype: Compared with germline, one end of the junction differs, possibly owing to a read error. The chain joins TRBV12-3 or TRBV12-4 to TRBJ1-1, with a tentative D call TRBD1 (5 bases). This CDR3 is built from 17 residues. CDR3 in amino acids: CASSLGDRGGGNYEAFF. CDR3 DNA sequence: TGTGCCAGCAGTTTAGGCGACCGGGGGGGAGGGAATTATGAAGCTTTTTTT.

This clonotype appeared many times. V is TRBV29-1 and J is TRBJ1-1, with D perhaps matching TRBD1 (5 bases). This CDR3 spans 12 amino acids. V was cut by 2 bases and J by 4 bases, with 8 bases left in between. Germline lookup yields CDR1 SQVTM and CDR2 ANQGSEA. CDR3 bases: TGCAGCGTTGAATTGGGGGTCACTGAAGCTTTCTTT. Translated: CSVELGVTEAFF.

This clonotype was detected ten times or more. The V call is TRBV25-1, the J call TRBJ1-6; 10 nucleotides agree with TRBD1. The germline V gene has CDR1 MGHDK and CDR2 SYGVNS. CDR3 size: 13 residues. Trimming took 8 bases from V and 6 from J; bases not matched to a gene: 1. This CDR3 is CASRDRGNSPLHF. The DNA of the CDR3 is TGTGCCAGCCGGGACAGGGGTAATTCACCCCTCCACTTT.

V and J are TRBV19 and TRBJ2-1; TRBD2 might be the D (6 bases). CDR3 length: 16 amino acids. The V end lost 4 bases, the J end lost 6 bases, and 19 bases lay between the germline ends. Germline-derived CDR1 and CDR2 are LNHDA and SQIVND (reference sequence). CDR3 DNA: TGTGCCAGTAGTACCCTCCGGGACTCCGCGGGCAATGAGCAGTTCTTC. This codes for CASSTLRDSAGNEQFF.

This clonotype occurred a few times. The chain is built from TRBV12-3 or TRBV12-4 and TRBJ2-7; the D gene is possibly TRBD1 (5 bases). V lost 4 bases and J 7 bases, leaving 17 bases between the germline ends. The CDR3 runs to 14 residues. CDR3 region: CASSSATASGEQYF. As DNA, the CDR3 is TGTGCCAGCAGTTCCGCGACTGCCTCAGGGGAGCAGTACTTC.

This clonotype came up a few times. The chain recombines TRBV4-3 with TRBJ1-1; no reliable D call. The V gene lost 0 bases and the J gene lost 1 base, with 9 bases spanning the gap. The CDR3 length is 15 residues. In germline, CDR1 is LGHNA, CDR2 YSLEER. CDR3 DNA sequence: TGCGCCAGCAGCCAAGATCAGGTCCAGAACACTGAAGCTTTCTTT. Translation: CASSQDQVQNTEAFF.

V and J are TRBV20-1 and TRBJ2-1, with 10 bases matching TRBD2. The CDR3 sequence is 15 residues long. V lost 1 base, J lost 6 bases, and 6 bases stayed unmatched. Germline CDR1 is DFQATT and CDR2 is SNEGSKA (reference sequence). CDR3 sequence: CSARGASGRANEQFF. The DNA of the CDR3 is TGCAGTGCTAGAGGGGCCAGCGGGAGGGCCAATGAGCAGTTCTTC.

The chain uses TRBV25-1 and TRBJ1-2; D is ambiguous. The germline CDR1 and CDR2 sequences are MGHDK and SYGVNS. Trimming cost V 1 base and J 2 bases, with 11 bases left between them. This CDR3 comprises 15 residues. The CDR3 nucleotides are TGTGCCAGCAGTGAATGGGCAGGCCAAAACTATGGCTACACCTTC. Its protein product is CASSEWAGQNYGYTF.

This clonotype was counted only a few times. This rearrangement joins TRBV14 to TRBJ1-2; D unclear. CDR3 size: 14 residues. V gave up 0 bases and J gave up 4 bases, with 9 bases separating them. CDR1 and CDR2 (germline): SGHDN, FVKESK. This chain's CDR3 is CASSQEDQIYGYTF. In nucleotides, the CDR3 is TGTGCCAGCAGCCAAGAAGACCAGATCTATGGCTACACCTTC.

Only a few counts were recorded for this clonotype. CDR3 bases: TGTGCCAGCAGCCCCAGGGTCCTTGCCAGTACCGGGGAGCTGTTTTTT. Its translation is CASSPRVLASTGELFF. This rearrangement joins TRBV6-1 to TRBJ2-2; D may be TRBD1 (5 bases). Germline V gives CDR1 MNHNS, CDR2 SASEGT. The CDR3 sequence is 16 residues long. Trimming took off 6 bases at V and 5 bases at J, with 19 bases between the two ends.

This rearrangement joins TRBV20-1 to TRBJ1-1; 10 nucleotides line up with TRBD1. Unmatched junction bases numbered 6, after V lost 2 bases and J lost 3 bases. This CDR3 comprises 15 residues. Germline lookup yields CDR1 DFQATT and CDR2 SNEGSKA (reference sequence). CDR3 residues: CSARPDRGRYTEAFF. The CDR3 nucleotides are TGCAGTGCTAGACCCGACAGGGGGCGATACACTGAAGCTTTCTTT.

This rearrangement joins TRBV7-9 to TRBJ2-2, with D possibly TRBD2 on 5 matching bases. Germline loops: CDR1 SEHNR, CDR2 FQNEAQ (reference sequence). The CDR3 contains 15 residues. Trimming took 3 bases from V and 2 from J, leaving 10 bases between them. CDR3 sequence (DNA): TGTGCCAGCAGCTTTAGACGGGATAACACCGGGGAGCTGTTTTTT. Translation: CASSFRRDNTGELFF. Looking up the rest from reference TRBV7-9 and TRBJ2-2 gives the full variable domain: DTGVSQNPRHKITKRGQNVTFRCDPISEHNRLYWYRQTLGQGPEFLTYFQNEAQLEKSRLLSDRFSAERPKGSFSTLEIQRTEQGDSAMYLCASSFRRDNTGELFFGEGSRLTVL.

The sample holds a few counts of this clonotype. The rearrangement links TRBV3-1 to TRBJ2-7, with 7 bases aligning to TRBD1. The V segment lost 4 bases and the J segment 7 bases; nucleotides outside the gene matches: 13. The CDR3 is made up of 15 amino acids. From germline, CDR1 is LGHDT and CDR2 YNNKEL (reference sequence). The CDR3 reads CASSRGGDRRKEQYF. The CDR3 nucleotides are TGTGCCAGCAGCCGAGGGGGCGACAGGAGGAAGGAGCAGTACTTC.

This clonotype was counted between two and nine times. The CDR3 protein is CASSPRGSQPQHF. Here the CDR3 DNA reads TGTGCCAGCAGCCCCAGGGGTAGTCAGCCCCAGCATTTT. The chain joins TRBV7-2 to TRBJ1-5, with a tentative D call TRBD1 (6 bases). V was shortened by 5 bases and J by 6 bases, with 11 bases between the two germline ends. Per the germline V gene, CDR1 is SGHTA and CDR2 is FQGNSA. The CDR3 consists of 13 residues.